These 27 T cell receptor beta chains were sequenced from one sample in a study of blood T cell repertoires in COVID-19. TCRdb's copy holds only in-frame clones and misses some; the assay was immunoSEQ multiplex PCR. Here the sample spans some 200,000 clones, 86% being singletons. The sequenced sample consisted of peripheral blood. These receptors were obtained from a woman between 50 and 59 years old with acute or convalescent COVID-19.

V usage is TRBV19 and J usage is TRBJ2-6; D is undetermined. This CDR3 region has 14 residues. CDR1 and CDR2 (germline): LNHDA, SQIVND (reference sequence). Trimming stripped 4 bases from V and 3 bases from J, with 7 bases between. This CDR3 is CASSTLFGANVLTF. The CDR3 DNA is TGTGCCAGTAGTACCCTTTTTGGGGCCAACGTCCTGACTTTC.

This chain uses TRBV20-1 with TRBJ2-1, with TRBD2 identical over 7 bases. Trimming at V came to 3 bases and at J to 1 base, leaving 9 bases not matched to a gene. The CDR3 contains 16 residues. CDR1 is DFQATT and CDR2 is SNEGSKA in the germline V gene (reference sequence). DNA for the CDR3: TGCAGTGCTAGTGAACCGGGACTACTTTCCTACAATGAGCAGTTCTTC. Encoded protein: CSASEPGLLSYNEQFF.

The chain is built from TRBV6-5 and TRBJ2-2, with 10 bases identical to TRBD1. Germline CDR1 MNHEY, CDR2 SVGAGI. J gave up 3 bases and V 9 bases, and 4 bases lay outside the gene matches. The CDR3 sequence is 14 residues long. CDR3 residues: CASGDRGDTGELFF. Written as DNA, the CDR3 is TGTGCCAGTGGGGACAGGGGCGACACCGGGGAGCTGTTTTTT.

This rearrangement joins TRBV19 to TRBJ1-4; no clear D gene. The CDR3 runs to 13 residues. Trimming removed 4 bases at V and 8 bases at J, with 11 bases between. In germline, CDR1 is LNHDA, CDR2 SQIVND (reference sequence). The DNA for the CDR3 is TGTGCCAGTAGTAGAGGAGTACCGGAAAAACTGTTTTTT. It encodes CASSRGVPEKLFF.

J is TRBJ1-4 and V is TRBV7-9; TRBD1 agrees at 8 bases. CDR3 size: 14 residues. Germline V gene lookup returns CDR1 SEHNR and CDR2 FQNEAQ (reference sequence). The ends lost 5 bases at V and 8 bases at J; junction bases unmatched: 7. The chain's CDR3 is CASSQDRGGEKLFF. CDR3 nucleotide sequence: TGTGCCAGCAGCCAAGACAGGGGAGGGGAAAAACTGTTTTTT.

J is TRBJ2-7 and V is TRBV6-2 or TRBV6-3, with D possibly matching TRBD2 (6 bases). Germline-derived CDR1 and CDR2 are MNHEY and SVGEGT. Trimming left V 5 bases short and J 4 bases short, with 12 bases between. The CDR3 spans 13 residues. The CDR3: CASSPYGGYEQYF. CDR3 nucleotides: TGTGCCAGCAGTCCATACGGGGGTTACGAGCAGTACTTC.

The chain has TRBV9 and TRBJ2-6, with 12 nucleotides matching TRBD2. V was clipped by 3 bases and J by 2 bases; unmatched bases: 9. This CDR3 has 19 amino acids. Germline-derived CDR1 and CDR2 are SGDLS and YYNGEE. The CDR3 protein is CASSDRLAGEPPGANVLTF. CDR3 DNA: TGTGCCAGCAGCGACCGACTAGCGGGAGAGCCCCCTGGGGCCAACGTCCTGACTTTC.

CDR3: CASSPRQGPETQYF. The CDR3 nucleotides read TGTGCCAGTAGTCCCCGACAGGGTCCAGAGACCCAGTACTTC. V is TRBV19 and J is TRBJ2-5; 7 bases fit TRBD1. Germline V gives CDR1 LNHDA, CDR2 SQIVND (reference sequence). There are 14 residues in the CDR3. Trimming removed 5 bases from V and 4 bases from J; junction bases left unmatched: 7.

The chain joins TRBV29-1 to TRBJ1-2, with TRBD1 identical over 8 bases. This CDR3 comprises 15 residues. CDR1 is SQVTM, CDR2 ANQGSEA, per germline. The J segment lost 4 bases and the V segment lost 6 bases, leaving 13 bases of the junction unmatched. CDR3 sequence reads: CSVVKGTGGVYGYTF. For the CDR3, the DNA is TGCAGCGTCGTAAAGGGGACAGGCGGCGTCTATGGCTACACCTTC.

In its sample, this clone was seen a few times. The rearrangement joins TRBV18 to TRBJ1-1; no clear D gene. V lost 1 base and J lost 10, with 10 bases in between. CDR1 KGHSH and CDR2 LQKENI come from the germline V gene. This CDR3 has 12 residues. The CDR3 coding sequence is TGTGCCAGCTCACCACTTGACGGGGTAGCTTTCTTT. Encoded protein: CASSPLDGVAFF.

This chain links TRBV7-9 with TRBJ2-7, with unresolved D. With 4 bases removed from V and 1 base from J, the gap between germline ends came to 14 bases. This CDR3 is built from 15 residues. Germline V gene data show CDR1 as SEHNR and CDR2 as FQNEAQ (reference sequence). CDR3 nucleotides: TGTGCCAGCAGCTCCCCACTTGATAAATCCTACGAGCAGTACTTC. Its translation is CASSSPLDKSYEQYF.

The CDR3, as DNA: TGTGCCAGCAGCGGCCTCGTGGAGCTGTTTTTT. It is translated as CASSGLVELFF. V and J are TRBV3-1 (or the pseudogene TRBV3-2) and TRBJ2-2; D remains ambiguous. The CDR3 covers 11 residues. Germline values: CDR1 LGHDT, CDR2 YNNKEL (reference sequence). V shed 5 bases and J shed 10 bases, with 8 bases lying between them.

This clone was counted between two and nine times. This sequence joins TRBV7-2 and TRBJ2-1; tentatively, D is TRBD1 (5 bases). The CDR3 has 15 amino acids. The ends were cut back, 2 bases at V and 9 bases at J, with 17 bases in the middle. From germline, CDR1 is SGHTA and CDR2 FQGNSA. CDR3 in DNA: TGTGCCAGCAGCTTACAGGGAACTGGTAGAATTGAGCAGTTCTTC. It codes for CASSLQGTGRIEQFF.

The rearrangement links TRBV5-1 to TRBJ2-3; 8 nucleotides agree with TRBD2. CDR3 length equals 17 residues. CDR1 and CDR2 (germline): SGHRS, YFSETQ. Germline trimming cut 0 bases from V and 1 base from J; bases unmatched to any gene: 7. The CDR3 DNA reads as TGCGCCAGCAGCTTGGCCCTCGGGGGGGGCCGCACAGATACGCAGTATTTT. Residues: CASSLALGGGRTDTQYF.

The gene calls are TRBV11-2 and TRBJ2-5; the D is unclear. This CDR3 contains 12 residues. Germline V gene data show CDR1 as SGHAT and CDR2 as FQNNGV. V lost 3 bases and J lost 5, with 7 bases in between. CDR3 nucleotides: TGTGCCAGCAGCTTGGGCTACGAGACCCAGTACTTC. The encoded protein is CASSLGYETQYF. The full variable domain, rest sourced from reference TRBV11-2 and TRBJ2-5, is EAGVAQSPRYKIIEKRQSVAFWCNPISGHATLYWYQQILGQGPKLLIQFQNNGVVDDSQLPKDRFSAERLKGVDSTLKIQPAKLEDSAVYLCASSLGYETQYFGPGTRLLVL.

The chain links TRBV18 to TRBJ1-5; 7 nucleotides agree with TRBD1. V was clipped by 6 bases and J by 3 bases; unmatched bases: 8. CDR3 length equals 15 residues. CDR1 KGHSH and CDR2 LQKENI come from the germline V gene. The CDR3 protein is CASSPGQVINQPQHF. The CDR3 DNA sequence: TGTGCCAGCTCCCCCGGACAGGTGATCAATCAGCCCCAGCATTTT.

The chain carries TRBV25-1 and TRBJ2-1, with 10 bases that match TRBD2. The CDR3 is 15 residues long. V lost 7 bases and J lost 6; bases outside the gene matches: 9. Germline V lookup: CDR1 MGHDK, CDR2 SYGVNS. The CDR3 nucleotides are TGTGCCAGCACCTACAGCGGGGGGGCGATCAATGAGCAGTTCTTC. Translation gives CASTYSGGAINEQFF.

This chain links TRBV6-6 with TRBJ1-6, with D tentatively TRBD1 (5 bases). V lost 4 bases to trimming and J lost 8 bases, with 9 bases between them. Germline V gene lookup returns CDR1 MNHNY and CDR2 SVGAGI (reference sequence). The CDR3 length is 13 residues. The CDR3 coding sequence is TGTGCCAGCAGTTCGGCGGGGGATTCACCCCTCCACTTT. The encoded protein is CASSSAGDSPLHF.

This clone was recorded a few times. The CDR3 loop is CSVASSPGWRNTEAFF. The CDR3 DNA follows: TGCAGCGTTGCCTCCTCCCCCGGGTGGAGGAACACTGAAGCTTTCTTT. The gene calls are TRBV29-1 and TRBJ1-1; D is ambiguous. V lost 4 bases and J 1 base, leaving 19 bases between the germline ends. CDR1 SQVTM and CDR2 ANQGSEA come from the germline V gene. The CDR3 totals 16 residues.

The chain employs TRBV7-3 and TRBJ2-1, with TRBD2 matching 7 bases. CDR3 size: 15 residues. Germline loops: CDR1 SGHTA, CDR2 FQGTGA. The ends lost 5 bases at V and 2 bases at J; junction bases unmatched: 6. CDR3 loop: CASSLSGATYNEQFF. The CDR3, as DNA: TGTGCCAGCAGCCTAAGCGGGGCTACCTACAATGAGCAGTTCTTC.

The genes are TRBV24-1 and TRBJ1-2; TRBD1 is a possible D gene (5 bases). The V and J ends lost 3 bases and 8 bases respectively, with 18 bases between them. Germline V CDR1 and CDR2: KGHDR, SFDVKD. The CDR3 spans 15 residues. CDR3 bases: TGTGCCACCAGTGATGATACAGGTAAACTGAGGGGCTACACCTTC. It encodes CATSDDTGKLRGYTF.

The CDR3 DNA follows: TGTGCCAGCAGCTTGCCAGTCAACACTGAAGCTTTCTTT. It translates to CASSLPVNTEAFF. The chain uses TRBV5-5 and TRBJ1-1, with D uncertain. Trimming took off 1 base at V and 2 bases at J, with 6 bases between the two ends. The CDR3 extends over 13 amino acids. The V gene's germline CDR1 is SGHKS and CDR2 YYEKEE (reference sequence). Drawing the rest from reference TRBV5-5 and TRBJ1-1, the complete variable domain is DAGVTQSPTHLIKTRGQQVTLRCSPISGHKSVSWYQQVLGQGPQFIFQYYEKEERGRGNFPDRFSARQFPNYSSELNVNALLLGDSALYLCASSLPVNTEAFFGQGTRLTVV.

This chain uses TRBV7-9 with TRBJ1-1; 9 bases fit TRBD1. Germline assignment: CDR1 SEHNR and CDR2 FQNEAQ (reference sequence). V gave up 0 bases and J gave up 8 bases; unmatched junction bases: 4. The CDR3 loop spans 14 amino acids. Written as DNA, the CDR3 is TGTGCCAGCAGCTTAGCGAGAGGGACAGGGGAAGCTTTCTTT. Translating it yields CASSLARGTGEAFF.

In nucleotides, the CDR3 is TGTGCCAGCAGTTTAAAGGCTAGCGGGAAGCCCTACGAGCAGTACTTC. Protein product: CASSLKASGKPYEQYF. The chain combines TRBV27 with TRBJ2-7, with 9 bases identical to TRBD2. This CDR3 has 16 amino acids. From germline, CDR1 is MNHEY and CDR2 SMNVEV (reference sequence). V was pared by 2 bases and J by 2 bases, with 7 bases of the junction left unmatched.

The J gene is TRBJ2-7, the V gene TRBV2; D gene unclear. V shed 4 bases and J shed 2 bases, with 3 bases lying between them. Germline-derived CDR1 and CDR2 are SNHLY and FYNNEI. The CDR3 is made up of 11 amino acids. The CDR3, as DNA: TGTGCCAGCAGTGTAACCTACGAGCAGTACTTC. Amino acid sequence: CASSVTYEQYF.

The CDR3 DNA sequence: TGTGCCAGCAGCTTGGAATCGAGGGCTTCTAACTATGGCTACACCTTC. As protein: CASSLESRASNYGYTF. The V call is TRBV5-4, the J call TRBJ1-2, with D unclear. Trimming shortened V by 0 bases and J by 0 bases, and 12 bases separated the two germline ends. Germline loops: CDR1 SGHNT, CDR2 YYREEE (reference sequence). The CDR3 length is 16 residues.

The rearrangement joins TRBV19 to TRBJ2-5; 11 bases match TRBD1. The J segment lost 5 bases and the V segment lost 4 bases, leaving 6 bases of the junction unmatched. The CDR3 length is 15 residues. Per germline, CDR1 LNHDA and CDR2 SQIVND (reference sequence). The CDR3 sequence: CASSTYRTGGETQYF. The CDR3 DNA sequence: TGTGCCAGTAGTACCTATAGGACAGGGGGCGAGACCCAGTACTTC.